Listed here are 9 T cell receptor beta chains from one sample, sequenced in a study of blood T cell repertoires in COVID-19. The method was immunoSEQ multiplex PCR; TCRdb's version includes in-frame clones alone and lacks a portion of them. The repertoire holds 350,000 to 450,000 clones, over 80% seen once, with 5% to 6% in the top ten. The sample consisted of PBMCs or T cells enriched from blood (not recorded which). These receptors were collected from a woman in her forties or fifties who had recovered from COVID-19.

This chain joins TRBV27 and TRBJ1-1, with 8 positions matching TRBD1. V dropped 6 bases and J dropped 1; count of bases not matched to a gene: 10. The CDR3 loop spans 16 amino acids. From germline, CDR1 is MNHEY and CDR2 SMNVEV (reference sequence). This CDR3 is CASSPIGDRSNTEAFF. In nucleotides, the CDR3 is TGTGCCAGCAGCCCTATAGGGGACAGGTCGAACACTGAAGCTTTCTTT.

This clone was counted once. The rearrangement joins TRBV13 to TRBJ2-1, with D unresolved. Trimming shortened V by 4 bases and J by 1 base, and 8 bases separated the two germline ends. Germline V gives CDR1 PRHDT, CDR2 FYEKMQ (reference sequence). There are 14 residues in the CDR3. In DNA, the CDR3 is TGTGCCAGCAGCTCAAGCTTATCCTACAATGAGCAGTTCTTC. This encodes CASSSSLSYNEQFF.

To note about this clone: At one end, the junction sequence differs from germline, possibly due to a read error. This chain joins TRBV3-1 (or the pseudogene TRBV3-2) and TRBJ2-3, with 8 bases aligning to TRBD2. The CDR3 spans 16 residues. The V gene's germline CDR1 is LGHDT and CDR2 YNNKEL (reference sequence). The CDR3 bases are TGTGCCAGCAGTCAAGGCCCGGGACTAGGGCTTCATACGCAGTATTTT. Translating it yields CASSQGPGLGLHTQYF.

Turning to this clone: Other DNA sequences from this sample encode an identical CDR3 as well. The rearrangement joins TRBV9 to TRBJ1-1; 7 bases line up with TRBD1. The ends lost 2 bases at V and 0 bases at J; junction bases unmatched: 1. Germline CDR1 is SGDLS and CDR2 is YYNGEE. CDR3 length: 14 residues. The CDR3 DNA reads as TGTGCCAGCAGCGTGGGGACAGTGAACACTGAAGCTTTCTTT. Its translation is CASSVGTVNTEAFF.

This chain links TRBV7-2 with TRBJ2-5, with TRBD2 matching over 11 bases. CDR1 and CDR2 (germline): SGHTA, FQGNSA. Trimming cost V 3 bases and J 2 bases; bases outside gene matches: 2. There are 15 residues in the CDR3. CDR3 loop: CASSFIAGGQETQYF. In nucleotides, the CDR3 is TGTGCCAGCAGCTTTATAGCGGGAGGGCAAGAGACCCAGTACTTC.

The rearrangement joins TRBV7-2 to TRBJ2-5; TRBD1 agrees at 8 bases. V shed 7 bases, J shed 1 base, and the junction held 8 bases outside the gene matches. The germline gives CDR1 SGHTA, CDR2 FQGNSA. This CDR3 comprises 15 residues. CDR3 nucleotide sequence: TGTGCCAGCAAACCGGACAGGGCGGGCCAAGAGACCCAGTACTTC. Translating gives CASKPDRAGQETQYF. Drawing the rest from reference TRBV7-2 and TRBJ2-5, the complete variable domain is GAGVSQSPSNKVTEKGKDVELRCDPISGHTALYWYRQSLGQGLEFLIYFQGNSAPDKSGLPSDRFSAERTGGSVSTLTIQRTQQEDSAVYLCASKPDRAGQETQYFGPGTRLLVL.

DNA of the CDR3: TGTGCCAGCAGTTGGGACAGGGCCCCCTTCGGCTACACCTTC. This sequence encodes CASSWDRAPFGYTF. The chain carries TRBV7-9 and TRBJ1-2, with TRBD1 matching over 9 bases. Per the germline V gene, CDR1 is SEHNR and CDR2 is FQNEAQ (reference sequence). V lost 6 bases to trimming and J lost 8 bases; unmatched junction nucleotides: 10. This CDR3 has 14 residues.

This sequence joins TRBV30 and TRBJ1-4; tentative D call: TRBD1 (5 bases). The V end lost 8 bases, the J end lost 10 bases, and 11 bases lay between the germline ends. Germline V gene data show CDR1 as GTSNPN and CDR2 as SVGIG (reference sequence). The CDR3 has 10 residues. The CDR3 DNA sequence: TGTGCCACTGGGGGAGGAAAACTGTTTTTT. Its protein is CATGGGKLFF.

There are a few counts of this clone. The chain carries TRBV13 and TRBJ1-5; D uncertain. This CDR3 comprises 14 residues. Germline V lookup: CDR1 PRHDT, CDR2 FYEKMQ (reference sequence). V lost 3 bases and J lost 2, with 8 bases in between. This CDR3 reads CASSFSQGNQPQHF. In DNA, the CDR3 is TGTGCCAGCAGCTTCAGCCAGGGCAATCAGCCCCAGCATTTT. The full variable domain, completed using reference TRBV13 and TRBJ1-5, is AAGVIQSPRHLIKEKRETATLKCYPIPRHDTVYWYQQGPGQDPQFLISFYEKMQSDKGSIPDRFSAQQFSDYHSELNMSSLELGDSALYFCASSFSQGNQPQHFGDGTRLSIL.